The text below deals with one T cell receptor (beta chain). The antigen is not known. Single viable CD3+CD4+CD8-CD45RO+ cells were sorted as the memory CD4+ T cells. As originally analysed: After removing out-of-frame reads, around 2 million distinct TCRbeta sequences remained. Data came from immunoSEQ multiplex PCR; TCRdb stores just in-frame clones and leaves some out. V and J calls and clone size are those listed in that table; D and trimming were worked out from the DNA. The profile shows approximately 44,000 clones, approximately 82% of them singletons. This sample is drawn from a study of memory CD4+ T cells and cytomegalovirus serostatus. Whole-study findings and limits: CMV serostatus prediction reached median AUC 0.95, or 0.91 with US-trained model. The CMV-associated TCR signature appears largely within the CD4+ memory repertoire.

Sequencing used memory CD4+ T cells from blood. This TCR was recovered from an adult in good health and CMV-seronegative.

The CDR3 sequence: CASSPTWTGSGNTIYF. The CDR3 coding sequence is TGTGCCAGCAGCCCAACCTGGACAGGGTCTGGAAACACCATATATTTT. This chain connects TRBV7-9 to TRBJ1-3, with 8 nucleotides matching TRBD1. Germline CDR1 reads SEHNR; CDR2 reads FQNEAQ (reference sequence). Losses at the gene ends were 5 bases for V and 1 base for J; bases not matched to a gene: 7. This CDR3 has 16 amino acids.